This TCR beta chain originates from a study of chemoradiotherapy in HPV16-positive cancers. Germline CDR1 is SEHNR and CDR2 is FQNEAQ (reference sequence). The CDR3 contains 12 residues. Trimming took 3 bases from V and 3 from J, leaving 6 bases between them. Produced via immunoSEQ multiplex PCR; TCRdb's table is partial and in-frame only. The sample contains approximately 6,600 clones, around 89% of which appear only once. Repeated repertoire sampling spanned the course of chemoradiotherapy. Points on this clone: What it binds is unknown.

General study points: During treatment, candidate HPV-specific clones and E7-related motifs expanded in tumor. The functional HPV-specific definition rests on just two HPV16-positive patients.

The sequence came from a human donor with HPV-associated anogenital cancer. Sequencing was performed on tumor tissue, taken from a patient who underwent chemoradiotherapy. V gene TRBV7-9 combines with J gene TRBJ2-7; D perhaps matches TRBD2 (5 bases). Written as DNA, the CDR3 is TGTGCCAGCAGCTTCGACTACTACGAGCAGTACTTC. Translated: CASSFDYYEQYF.